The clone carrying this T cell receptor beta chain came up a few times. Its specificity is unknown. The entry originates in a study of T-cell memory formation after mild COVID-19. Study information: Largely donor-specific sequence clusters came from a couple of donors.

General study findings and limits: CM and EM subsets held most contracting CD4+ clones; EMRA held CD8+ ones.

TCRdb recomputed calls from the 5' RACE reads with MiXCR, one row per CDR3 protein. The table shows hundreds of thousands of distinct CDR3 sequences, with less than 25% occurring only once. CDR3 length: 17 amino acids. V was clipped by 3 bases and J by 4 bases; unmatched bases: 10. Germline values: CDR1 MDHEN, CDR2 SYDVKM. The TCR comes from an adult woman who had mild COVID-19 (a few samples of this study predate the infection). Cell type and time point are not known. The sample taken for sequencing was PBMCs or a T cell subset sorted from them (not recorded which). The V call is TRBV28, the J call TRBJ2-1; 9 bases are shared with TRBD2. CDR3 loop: CASSFSRASGIYNEQFF. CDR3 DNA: TGTGCCAGCAGTTTCTCTAGGGCTAGCGGGATATACAATGAGCAGTTCTTC.